What follows is one TCR beta chain and its context. Its antigen is as yet unknown. The data were taken from a study of T cells in localized non-small cell lung cancer. Study-wide findings and caveats: Increased T cell density in blood showed an association with longer overall survival. A median of roughly 52 of the top 100 tumor clones appeared in adjacent lung, which was paired and uninvolved. It was uninvolved adjacent lung that showed the highest T cell clonality, exceeding tumor.

The CDR3 runs to 17 residues. Trimming stripped 1 base from V and 0 bases from J, with 13 bases between. The germline V gene has CDR1 SEHNR and CDR2 FQNEAQ (reference sequence). Repertoires were generated with immunoSEQ multiplex PCR, while TCRdb's copy carries only in-frame clones and drops some. The sample contains about 40,000 clones, about 91% of which appear only once. Sequenced here: PBMCs, sampled before any cancer treatment. The TCR was taken from a woman aged 40-75 years with stage II lung adenocarcinoma. This rearrangement joins TRBV7-9 to TRBJ1-5; D is possibly TRBD1 (5 bases). CDR3 nucleotides: TGTGCCAGCAGCTTAGGCTCGGGGGACCCTAGCAATCAGCCCCAGCATTTT. Protein product: CASSLGSGDPSNQPQHF.